These T cell receptor beta chains were read from a single sample in a study of blood T cell repertoires in COVID-19. Sequenced by immunoSEQ multiplex PCR; TCRdb stores in-frame clones only, minus some. The table lists more than 300,000 clones, more than 70% of them singletons. Specimen: peripheral blood. These TCRs come from a woman aged 50 to 60 with acute or convalescent COVID-19. CDR3s leave out the opening cysteine and the closing phenylalanine or tryptophan.

len: 13; v_gene: TRBV18; CDR3aa: ASSLMPGVRHEQY
len: 12; v_gene: TRBV2; CDR3aa: ASTVSGGTDTQY
len: 13; v_gene: TRBV6-1; CDR3aa: ASSEDFSTNYGYT
len: 15; v_gene: TRBV7-2; CDR3aa: ASSLGSPGQGDYGYT
len: 11; v_gene: TRBV28; CDR3aa: ASIETNTGELF
len: 12; v_gene: TRBV10-3; CDR3aa: ANQGLAGEETQY
len: 11; v_gene: TRBV6-1; CDR3aa: ASSEFEASPLH
len: 14; v_gene: TRBV5-1; CDR3aa: ASSLDLAGGSYEQY
len: 14; v_gene: TRBV6-4; CDR3aa: ASSDSVLAGVSGQY
len: 15; v_gene: TRBV5-1; CDR3aa: ASSLGLGGVLYNEQF
len: 14; v_gene: TRBV4-3; CDR3aa: ASSQDYTSGRDTQY
len: 17; v_gene: TRBV10-3; CDR3aa: AISDFTEDRGDKSYGYT
len: 13; v_gene: TRBV28; CDR3aa: ASSFYGTGNYGYT
len: 12; v_gene: TRBV29-1; CDR3aa: SVYRQGRRAEAF
len: 9; v_gene: TRBV27; CDR3aa: ASSFGMEAF
len: 11; v_gene: TRBV14; CDR3aa: ASSQNRDQPQH
len: 12; v_gene: TRBV5-5; CDR3aa: ASSLVQFSGELF
len: 15; v_gene: TRBV21-1; CDR3aa: ASSKAAGGSGANVLT
len: 16; v_gene: TRBV19; CDR3aa: ASSFGTSGRGPYNEQF
len: 13; v_gene: TRBV27; CDR3aa: ASSLFRVSVDEQF
len: 11; v_gene: TRBV28; CDR3aa: AAGQGVTGELF
len: 13; v_gene: TRBV19; CDR3aa: ASKSSGRATDTQY
len: 12; v_gene: TRBV3-1/TRBV3-2; CDR3aa: ASSRDRVTDTQY
len: 13; v_gene: TRBV27; CDR3aa: ASSFSGAGANVLT
len: 12; v_gene: TRBV27; CDR3aa: ASSLSGQGGGYT
len: 17; v_gene: TRBV3-1/TRBV3-2; CDR3aa: ASSQPGTSGNTSTDTQY
len: 14; v_gene: TRBV7-9; CDR3aa: ASSLTSGRRTDTQY
len: 15; v_gene: TRBV29-1; CDR3aa: SVKPSRTASSGNTIY
len: 13; v_gene: TRBV30; CDR3aa: AWSPRDRGGYGYT
len: 14; v_gene: TRBV7-2; CDR3aa: ASSFPGTSLTGELF
len: 10; v_gene: TRBV28; CDR3aa: AVGTLLYEQY
len: 13; v_gene: TRBV10-3; CDR3aa: AISEPETGRYEQY
len: 14; v_gene: TRBV4-1; CDR3aa: ASSRGQGVEGTEAF
len: 13; v_gene: TRBV19; CDR3aa: ASSIAQAGGQPQH
len: 10; v_gene: TRBV28; CDR3aa: ASSLGPEKLF
len: 14; v_gene: TRBV28; CDR3aa: ASRLDQRGVYNEQF
len: 12; v_gene: TRBV6-5; CDR3aa: ASRIAGASYEQY
len: 12; v_gene: TRBV29-1; CDR3aa: SVLRRTDYNEQF
len: 16; v_gene: TRBV6-4; CDR3aa: ASSDSLNTGGSYNEQF
len: 11; v_gene: TRBV7-3; CDR3aa: ASSSGWNTEAF
len: 14; v_gene: TRBV5-6; CDR3aa: ASSLAPTENNSPLH
len: 16; v_gene: TRBV30; CDR3aa: AWTRGTAKLTTNEKLF
len: 16; v_gene: TRBV11-2; CDR3aa: ASSLGRTSGILPDTQY
len: 13; v_gene: TRBV11-2; CDR3aa: ASSSGLAVTYEQY
len: 11; v_gene: TRBV5-1; CDR3aa: ASKRTQNYGYT
len: 13; v_gene: TRBV27; CDR3aa: ASSSPTTGIYEQY
len: 13; v_gene: TRBV28; CDR3aa: ASRTGAVTEYEQY
len: 11; v_gene: TRBV2; CDR3aa: ASTLPGAGELF
len: 13; v_gene: TRBV5-1; CDR3aa: ASSPNQGHVGGYT